This passage covers 27 T cell receptor beta chains from one sample sequenced in a study of blood T cell repertoires in COVID-19. Repertoires were generated with immunoSEQ multiplex PCR, while TCRdb's copy carries only in-frame clones and drops some. This sample carries roughly 150,000 clones, 80% to 85% of them seen once, and the ten largest clones take approximately 5.3%. Material: PBMCs or T cells enriched from blood (not recorded which). The receptors stem from a man between 65 and 85 years old who had been exposed to COVID-19.

V usage is TRBV28 and J usage is TRBJ2-5, with D perhaps matching TRBD1 (6 bases). Germline assignment: CDR1 MDHEN and CDR2 SYDVKM. CDR3 size: 12 residues. V dropped 6 bases and J dropped 4 bases, with 9 bases sitting between them. CDR3 residues: CASRIGGETQYF. The CDR3 nucleotides are TGTGCCAGCAGAATAGGGGGAGAGACCCAGTACTTC. The variable domain in full, with the rest retrieved from reference TRBV28 and TRBJ2-5, is DVKVTQSSRYLVKRTGEKVFLECVQDMDHENMFWYRQDPGLGLRLIYFSYDVKMKEKGDIPEGYSVSREKKERFSLILESASTNQTSMYLCASRIGGETQYFGPGTRLLVL.

J is TRBJ2-3 and V is TRBV7-2; D is undetermined. The length of the CDR3 is 14 residues. The germline V gene encodes CDR1 SGHTA and CDR2 FQGNSA. The V end was cut by 7 bases, the J end by 0 bases, with 11 bases between. Here the CDR3 DNA reads TGTGCCAGCATCCCGTGGGCTAGCACAGATACGCAGTATTTT. Translation gives CASIPWASTDTQYF.

In this sample, this clone turned up once. The rearrangement uses TRBV20-1 and TRBJ2-1; possibly TRBD2 for D (5 bases). Germline-derived CDR1 and CDR2 are DFQATT and SNEGSKA (reference sequence). The CDR3 runs 17 residues. Trimming took off 3 bases at V and 5 bases at J, with 23 bases between the two ends. CDR3 nucleotide sequence: TGCAGTGCTAGTTACTCATGGTCGCAGCCCGGGAACAATGAGCAGTTCTTC. Protein: CSASYSWSQPGNNEQFF.

This clone has only a few counts. This chain connects TRBV18 to TRBJ1-5; no clear D. V was shortened by 2 bases and J by 0 bases, with 8 bases between the two germline ends. Germline V gene sequence: CDR1 KGHSH, CDR2 LQKENI. CDR3 length: 15 residues. The CDR3 coding sequence is TGTGCCAGCTCACCAGGGAGGCTTAGCAATCAGCCCCAGCATTTT. This codes for CASSPGRLSNQPQHF.

The chain employs TRBV18 and TRBJ1-1; the D gene is possibly TRBD1 (6 bases). CDR3 size: 14 residues. V shed 6 bases and J shed 1 base, with 12 bases lying between them. Germline assignment: CDR1 KGHSH and CDR2 LQKENI. CDR3 sequence reads: CASSQDRTNTEAFF. CDR3 sequence (DNA): TGTGCCAGCTCTCAAGACAGGACGAACACTGAAGCTTTCTTT.

The rearrangement joins TRBV21-1 to TRBJ2-7; the DNA was not compared with TRBD2, the D call given in the table. TRBV21-1 is described as a pseudogene. This CDR3 contains 16 residues. CDR3 bases: TGTGCCAGCAACTTCAGAGGGTGGGGGGTCTCCTACGAGCAGTACTTC. Its protein product is CASNFRGWGVSYEQYF.

The V and J genes are TRBV5-4 and TRBJ1-2; D is possibly TRBD1 (5 bases). The CDR3 spans 13 residues. With 2 bases removed from V and 6 bases from J, the gap between germline ends came to 11 bases. Germline V gene data show CDR1 as SGHNT and CDR2 as YYREEE (reference sequence). The CDR3 DNA sequence: TGTGCCAGCAGCTTCAAAGGGGCTCATGGCTACACCTTC. This translates into CASSFKGAHGYTF. The full variable domain, in which reference TRBV5-4 and TRBJ1-2 provide the parts outside the CDR3, is ETGVTQSPTHLIKTRGQQVTLRCSSQSGHNTVSWYQQALGQGPQFIFQYYREEENGRGNFPPRFSGLQFPNYSSELNVNALELDDSALYLCASSFKGAHGYTFGSGTRLTVV.

CDR3 DNA sequence: TGTGCCAGCTCATTAAAAGGACATAATAGCAATCAGCCCCAGCATTTT. Protein product: CASSLKGHNSNQPQHF. The chain joins TRBV18 to TRBJ1-5, with a weak D call TRBD1 (5 bases). CDR3 length: 16 residues. The V and J ends lost 5 bases and 0 bases respectively, with 14 bases between them. CDR1 and CDR2 from the germline V gene are KGHSH and LQKENI.

The V gene is TRBV6-1, the J gene TRBJ2-7; D possibly corresponds to TRBD2 (6 bases). CDR1 is MNHNS, CDR2 SASEGT, per germline. V lost 1 base and J lost 2, with 9 bases in between. There are 14 residues in the CDR3. In DNA form, the CDR3 reads TGTGCCAGCAGTGAAGGGTGGACTACCTACGAGCAGTACTTC. It codes for CASSEGWTTYEQYF.

The genes are TRBV5-4 and TRBJ2-2, with TRBD2 identical over 13 bases. Looked up from germline, CDR1 is SGHNT and CDR2 is YYREEE (reference sequence). Trimming at V came to 3 bases and at J to 5 bases, leaving 10 bases not matched to a gene. The CDR3 extends over 18 amino acids. The CDR3, as DNA: TGTGCCAGCAGCTCCTTGACTAGCGGGGGGACGAGGACCGGGGAGCTGTTTTTT. This encodes CASSSLTSGGTRTGELFF.

For the CDR3, the DNA is TGTGCCAGCAGCTTAAACCCTAGCGCAGGCAATGAGCAGTTCTTC. Residues: CASSLNPSAGNEQFF. The rearrangement joins TRBV7-2 to TRBJ2-1, with D possibly matching TRBD2 (6 bases). Germline V gene lookup returns CDR1 SGHTA and CDR2 FQGNSA. V lost 2 bases to trimming and J lost 6 bases, with 14 bases between them. The CDR3 extends over 15 amino acids.

The V gene is TRBV2, the J gene TRBJ2-7; 8 nucleotides match TRBD2. The germline V gene encodes CDR1 SNHLY and CDR2 FYNNEI. CDR3 length: 13 amino acids. V dropped 4 bases and J dropped 2; count of bases not matched to a gene: 1. CDR3 DNA sequence: TGTGCCAGCAGTGCGGGAGGGCCCTACGAGCAGTACTTC. Translation gives CASSAGGPYEQYF.

The table lists this clone with a count of one. The chain uses TRBV4-1 and TRBJ2-1; 10 nucleotides line up with TRBD2. The length of the CDR3 is 18 residues. The V segment lost 1 base and the J segment 8 bases; nucleotides outside the gene matches: 14. The germline V gene has CDR1 MGHRA and CDR2 YSYEKL. CDR3: CASSQVSSGGARIHEQFF. CDR3 DNA sequence: TGCGCCAGCAGCCAAGTCAGCAGCGGGGGGGCTCGAATCCATGAGCAGTTCTTC.

The V gene is TRBV18, the J gene TRBJ2-2; 11 bases are shared with TRBD2. The CDR3 totals 18 residues. The ends lost 2 bases at V and 2 bases at J; junction bases unmatched: 7. In germline, CDR1 is KGHSH, CDR2 LQKENI. The CDR3 region has the DNA TGTGCCAGCTCACCATTCTCCCTAGCGGGGGGTAACACCGGGGAGCTGTTTTTT. Protein: CASSPFSLAGGNTGELFF.

J is TRBJ1-2 and V is TRBV6-5; D is unclear. Germline CDR1 reads MNHEY; CDR2 reads SVGAGI. This CDR3 comprises 14 residues. The V and J ends lost 4 bases and 4 bases respectively, with 13 bases between them. The CDR3 DNA reads TGTGCCAGCAGTTCCTTGGACGGACTCTATGGCTACACCTTC. The encoded protein is CASSSLDGLYGYTF.

The gene calls are TRBV5-1 and TRBJ2-7; possible D gene TRBD1, 5 bases. V gave up 2 bases and J gave up 1 base, with 10 bases separating them. Germline CDR1 is SGHRS and CDR2 is YFSETQ. The CDR3 runs to 14 residues. For the CDR3, the DNA is TGCGCCAGCAGCTTAGGTCCAGGGTCCTACGAGCAGTACTTC. This encodes CASSLGPGSYEQYF. The full variable domain, rest sourced from reference TRBV5-1 and TRBJ2-7, is KAGVTQTPRYLIKTRGQQVTLSCSPISGHRSVSWYQQTPGQGLQFLFEYFSETQRNKGNFPGRFSGRQFSNSRSEMNVSTLELGDSALYLCASSLGPGSYEQYFGPGTRLTVT.

This clone showed up just a few times. The rearrangement links TRBV5-6 to TRBJ1-2, with TRBD1 as a possible D gene (5 bases). Trimming took 0 bases from V and 5 from J, leaving 8 bases between them. Germline assignment: CDR1 SGHDT and CDR2 YYEEEE. The CDR3 is made up of 13 amino acids. The CDR3 spells CASSLVAGYGYTF. In DNA form, the CDR3 reads TGTGCCAGCAGCTTGGTGGCAGGGTATGGCTACACCTTC.

CDR3 bases: TGCGCCAGCAGTCTGACAGGGGCTGGGGCCAACGTCCTGACTTTC. It specifies CASSLTGAGANVLTF. This sequence joins TRBV5-1 and TRBJ2-6; 8 bases align to TRBD1. The CDR3 length is 15 residues. CDR1 is SGHRS, CDR2 YFSETQ, per germline. The J segment lost 2 bases and the V segment lost 5 bases, leaving 3 bases of the junction unmatched. The full variable domain, with the rest looked up from reference TRBV5-1 and TRBJ2-6, is KAGVTQTPRYLIKTRGQQVTLSCSPISGHRSVSWYQQTPGQGLQFLFEYFSETQRNKGNFPGRFSGRQFSNSRSEMNVSTLELGDSALYLCASSLTGAGANVLTFGAGSRLTVL.

The chain couples TRBV28 to TRBJ1-1, with TRBD1 identical over 9 bases. CDR3 size: 15 residues. Germline CDR1 and CDR2: MDHEN and SYDVKM. With 6 bases clipped from V and 5 bases from J, the junction kept 10 bases outside the gene matches. The CDR3 sequence is CASRPGQGPVTEAFF. The CDR3 DNA follows: TGTGCCAGCAGACCGGGACAGGGCCCGGTGACTGAAGCTTTCTTT.

This chain uses TRBV7-2 with TRBJ2-7; tentatively, D is TRBD1 (6 bases). V was clipped by 5 bases and J by 6 bases, with 11 bases between them. The V gene's germline CDR1 is SGHTA and CDR2 FQGNSA. The CDR3 sequence is 12 residues long. CDR3 amino acids: CASSPRGGEQYF. The CDR3 DNA sequence: TGTGCCAGCAGCCCTCGAGGGGGCGAGCAGTACTTC.

The chain links TRBV27 to TRBJ2-6; D is possibly TRBD2 (6 bases). Germline assignment: CDR1 MNHEY and CDR2 SMNVEV (reference sequence). The CDR3 has 15 amino acids. V dropped 7 bases and J dropped 0 bases, with 10 bases sitting between them. CDR3 nucleotide sequence: TGTGCCAGCAAGGAGGGTTACTCTGGGGCCAACGTCCTGACTTTC. Residues: CASKEGYSGANVLTF. The complete variable domain, with remaining parts taken from reference TRBV27 and TRBJ2-6, reads EAQVTQNPRYLITVTGKKLTVTCSQNMNHEYMSWYRQDPGLGLRQIYYSMNVEVTDKGDVPEGYKVSRKEKRNFPLILESPSPNQTSLYFCASKEGYSGANVLTFGAGSRLTVL.

In this sample, this clone turned up many times. The chain links TRBV28 to TRBJ1-5; 9 nucleotides agree with TRBD1. Germline V gives CDR1 MDHEN, CDR2 SYDVKM. V dropped 2 bases and J dropped 6; count of bases not matched to a gene: 8. The CDR3 extends over 16 amino acids. Written as DNA, the CDR3 is TGTGCCAGCAGTTTACGAATCGGGACAGGGCCTCAGCCCCAGCATTTT. Its protein product is CASSLRIGTGPQPQHF.

The chain joins TRBV28 to TRBJ1-4; 7 positions match TRBD1. The V gene's germline CDR1 is MDHEN and CDR2 SYDVKM. The CDR3 spans 15 residues. The junction had 7 bases not matched to a gene; V was cut back by 5 bases and J by 4 bases. CDR3 protein: CASSPGDRDNEKLFF. The CDR3 region has the DNA TGTGCCAGCAGTCCCGGGGACAGAGATAATGAAAAACTGTTTTTT.

The rearrangement links TRBV2 to TRBJ2-7; 7 bases fit TRBD2. Unmatched junction bases numbered 3, after V lost 4 bases and J lost 0 bases. The CDR3 spans 14 residues. Germline V gene lookup returns CDR1 SNHLY and CDR2 FYNNEI. The CDR3 sequence is CASSGGGSSYEQYF. The CDR3 nucleotides are TGTGCCAGCAGTGGCGGGGGTAGCTCCTACGAGCAGTACTTC.

V is TRBV3-1 (or the pseudogene TRBV3-2) and J is TRBJ2-7; D may be TRBD2 (7 bases). This CDR3 is built from 14 residues. Per germline, CDR1 LGHDT and CDR2 YNNKEL (reference sequence). V lost 6 bases, J lost 5 bases, and 17 bases lay in between. The chain's CDR3 is CASSLGAGDHEQYF. In nucleotides, the CDR3 is TGTGCCAGCAGTCTGGGGGCGGGAGACCACGAGCAGTACTTC.

The chain couples TRBV5-4 to TRBJ2-3; TRBD2 matches 7 bases. Trimming at V came to 0 bases and at J to 2 bases, leaving 6 bases not matched to a gene. The length of the CDR3 is 16 residues. Per germline, CDR1 SGHNT and CDR2 YYREEE (reference sequence). CDR3 DNA sequence: TGTGCCAGCAGCTTGGTAATAGCGGGTCCCACAGATACGCAGTATTTT. It translates to CASSLVIAGPTDTQYF.

The V gene is TRBV25-1, the J gene TRBJ2-7; 10 nucleotides line up with TRBD1. CDR3 length: 15 residues. Trimming at V came to 8 bases and at J to 5 bases, leaving 12 bases not matched to a gene. Germline CDR1 is MGHDK and CDR2 is SYGVNS. The CDR3, as DNA: TGTGCCAGCCGACGAGCCGGGACAGGGGTCCACGAGCAGTACTTC. As protein: CASRRAGTGVHEQYF.